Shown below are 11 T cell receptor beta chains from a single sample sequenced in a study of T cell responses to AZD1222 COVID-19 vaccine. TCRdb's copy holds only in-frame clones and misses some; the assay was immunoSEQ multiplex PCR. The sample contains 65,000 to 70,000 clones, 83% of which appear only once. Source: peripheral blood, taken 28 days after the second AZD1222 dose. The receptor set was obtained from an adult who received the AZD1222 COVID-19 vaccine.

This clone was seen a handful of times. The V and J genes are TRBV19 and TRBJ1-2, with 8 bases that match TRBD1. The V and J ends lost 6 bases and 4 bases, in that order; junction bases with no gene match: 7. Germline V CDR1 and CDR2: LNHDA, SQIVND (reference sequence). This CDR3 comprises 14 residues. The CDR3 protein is CASSPQGGGYGYTF. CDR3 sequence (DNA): TGTGCCAGTAGCCCACAGGGGGGCGGCTATGGCTACACCTTC.

The CDR3 nucleotides read TGCGCCAGCAGCCAAGATAGGGTCCAGGGTCTAACTGAAGCTTTCTTT. It is translated as CASSQDRVQGLTEAFF. The chain couples TRBV4-3 to TRBJ1-1, with a possible D match to TRBD1 (5 bases). The CDR3 is 16 residues long. Germline V gives CDR1 LGHNA, CDR2 YSLEER. Trimming removed 0 bases at V and 5 bases at J, with 16 bases between.

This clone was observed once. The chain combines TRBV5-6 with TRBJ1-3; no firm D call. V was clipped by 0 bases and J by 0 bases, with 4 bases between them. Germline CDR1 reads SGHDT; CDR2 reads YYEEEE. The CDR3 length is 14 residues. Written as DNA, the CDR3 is TGTGCCAGCAGCTTGGGGGTCTCTGGAAACACCATATATTTT. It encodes CASSLGVSGNTIYF.

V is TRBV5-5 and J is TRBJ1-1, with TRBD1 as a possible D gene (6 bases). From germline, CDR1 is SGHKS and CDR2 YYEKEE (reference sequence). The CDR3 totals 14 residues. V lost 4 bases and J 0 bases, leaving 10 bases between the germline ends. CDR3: CASSRQVMNTEAFF. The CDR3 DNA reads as TGTGCCAGCAGCCGACAGGTCATGAACACTGAAGCTTTCTTT.

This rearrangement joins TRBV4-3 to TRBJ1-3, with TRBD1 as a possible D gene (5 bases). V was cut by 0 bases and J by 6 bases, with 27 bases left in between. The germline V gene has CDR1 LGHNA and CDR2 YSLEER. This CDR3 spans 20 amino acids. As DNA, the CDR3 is TGCGCCAGCAGCCAAGATAATAGGGGTCGGAGCACCGAGAAGGAAAACACCATATATTTT. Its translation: CASSQDNRGRSTEKENTIYF.

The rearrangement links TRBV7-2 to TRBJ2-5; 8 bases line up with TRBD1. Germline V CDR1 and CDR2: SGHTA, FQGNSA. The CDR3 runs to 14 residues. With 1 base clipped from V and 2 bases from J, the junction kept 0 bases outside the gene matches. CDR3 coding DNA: TGTGCCAGCAGCTTAGACAGGGGGCAAGAGACCCAGTACTTC. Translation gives CASSLDRGQETQYF.

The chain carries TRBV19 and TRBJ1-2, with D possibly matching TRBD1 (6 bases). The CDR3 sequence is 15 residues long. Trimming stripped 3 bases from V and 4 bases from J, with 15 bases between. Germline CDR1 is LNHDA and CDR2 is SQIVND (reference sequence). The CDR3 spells CASSIWQGTAYGYTF. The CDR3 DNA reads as TGTGCCAGTAGTATTTGGCAGGGGACGGCCTATGGCTACACCTTC. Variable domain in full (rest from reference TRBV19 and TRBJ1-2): DGGITQSPKYLFRKEGQNVTLSCEQNLNHDAMYWYRQDPGQGLRLIYYSQIVNDFQKGDIAEGYSVSREKKESFPLTVTSAQKNPTAFYLCASSIWQGTAYGYTFGSGTRLTVV.

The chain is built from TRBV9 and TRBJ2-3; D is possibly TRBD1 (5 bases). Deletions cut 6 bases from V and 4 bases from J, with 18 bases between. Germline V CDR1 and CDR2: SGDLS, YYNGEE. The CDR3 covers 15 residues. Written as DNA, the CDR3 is TGTGCCAGCACCGCCGCCGGCAGGGCAGCAGATACGCAGTATTTT. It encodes CASTAAGRAADTQYF.

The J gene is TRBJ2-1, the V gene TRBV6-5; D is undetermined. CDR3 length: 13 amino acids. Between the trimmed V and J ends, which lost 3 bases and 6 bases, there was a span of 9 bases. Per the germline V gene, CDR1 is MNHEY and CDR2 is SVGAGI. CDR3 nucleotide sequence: TGTGCCAGCAGTTATACTCGGTTCAATGAGCAGTTCTTC. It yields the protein CASSYTRFNEQFF.

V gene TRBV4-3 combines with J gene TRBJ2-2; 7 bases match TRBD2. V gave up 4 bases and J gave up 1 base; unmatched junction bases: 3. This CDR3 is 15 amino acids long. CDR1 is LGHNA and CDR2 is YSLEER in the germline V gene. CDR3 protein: CASSLGTKNTGELFF. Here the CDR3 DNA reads TGCGCCAGCAGCCTAGGGACTAAGAACACCGGGGAGCTGTTTTTT.

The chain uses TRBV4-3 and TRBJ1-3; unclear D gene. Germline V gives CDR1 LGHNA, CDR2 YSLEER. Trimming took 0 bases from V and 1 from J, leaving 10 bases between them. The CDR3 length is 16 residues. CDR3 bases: TGCGCCAGCAGCCAAGATGTCACCGTTTCTGGAAACACCATATATTTT. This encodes CASSQDVTVSGNTIYF.